One and the same sample provided the 15 T cell receptor beta chains below, sequenced in a study of blood T cell repertoires in COVID-19. Sequencing used immunoSEQ multiplex PCR; TCRdb keeps in-frame clones, though not all of them. The sample records fewer than 90,000 clones, about four fifths being singletons. The sample taken for sequencing was peripheral blood. The receptors were gathered from a man between 65 and 79 years old with acute or convalescent COVID-19.

The chain combines TRBV7-9 with TRBJ1-1; no clear D. Trimming took off 4 bases at V and 1 base at J, with 7 bases between the two ends. This CDR3 region has 13 residues. Germline V gene sequence: CDR1 SEHNR, CDR2 FQNEAQ (reference sequence). The CDR3 bases are TGTGCCAGCAGCTATACAGCGAACACTGAAGCTTTCTTT. Its translation: CASSYTANTEAFF.

The chain uses TRBV11-3 and TRBJ2-1; 7 bases fit TRBD1. With 0 bases clipped from V and 0 bases from J, the junction kept 2 bases outside the gene matches. The germline V gene encodes CDR1 SGHNT and CDR2 YENEEA. The CDR3 has 16 amino acids. The CDR3 DNA sequence: TGTGCCAGCAGCTTAGAAGGGACAGACTCCTACAATGAGCAGTTCTTC. It translates to CASSLEGTDSYNEQFF.

This clone appeared a few times. The chain uses TRBV11-2 and TRBJ2-1, with 11 nucleotides matching TRBD2. CDR3 length: 13 residues. The V gene's germline CDR1 is SGHAT and CDR2 FQNNGV. The trim removed 8 bases at V and 5 bases at J, leaving 2 bases unmatched. In DNA form, the CDR3 reads TGTGCCAGCGGGACTAGCGGAAACAATGAGCAGTTCTTC. It specifies CASGTSGNNEQFF.

This clone was seen more than once but under ten times. This chain uses TRBV27 with TRBJ1-6, with D possibly being TRBD1 (6 bases). V was shortened by 5 bases and J by 12 bases, with 17 bases between the two germline ends. CDR1 is MNHEY, CDR2 SMNVEV, per germline (reference sequence). This CDR3 contains 14 residues. Here the CDR3 reads CASSTWGPREPLHF. In DNA form, the CDR3 reads TGTGCCAGCAGTACGTGGGGGCCTCGGGAACCCCTCCACTTT.

V is TRBV4-1 and J is TRBJ2-2; a possible D gene is TRBD1 (5 bases). Trimming pared 3 bases from V and 7 bases from J, leaving 18 bases between. In germline, CDR1 is MGHRA, CDR2 YSYEKL. This CDR3 comprises 16 residues. This CDR3 is CASSQGRAQGDGELFF. DNA for the CDR3: TGCGCCAGCAGCCAGGGAAGGGCGCAGGGTGACGGGGAGCTGTTTTTT.

The rearrangement links TRBV10-3 to TRBJ1-3; D not resolved. V was pared by 4 bases and J by 0 bases, with 10 bases between. Germline V gene data show CDR1 as ENHRY and CDR2 as SYGVKD. CDR3 length: 15 amino acids. CDR3 residues: CAISATANSGNTIYF. CDR3 nucleotide sequence: TGTGCCATCAGTGCTACAGCAAACTCTGGAAACACCATATATTTT.

This chain links TRBV12-3 or TRBV12-4 with TRBJ1-1, with D maybe TRBD1 (6 bases). Trimming took 8 bases from V and 11 from J, leaving 15 bases between them. The CDR3 has 11 amino acids. The CDR3, as DNA: TGTGCCAGCGGCACCGGACAGTCGGCTTTCTTT. Protein product: CASGTGQSAFF.

The J gene is TRBJ1-1, the V gene TRBV7-9; the match to TRBD1 covers 10 bases. Germline-derived CDR1 and CDR2 are SEHNR and FQNEAQ (reference sequence). The CDR3 totals 12 residues. The junction had 2 bases not matched to a gene; V was cut back by 5 bases and J by 8 bases. The CDR3 protein is CASSLGQGEAFF. Here the CDR3 DNA reads TGTGCCAGCAGCCTGGGACAGGGGGAAGCTTTCTTT.

The chain joins TRBV19 to TRBJ2-7; 7 bases are shared with TRBD1. CDR3 size: 13 residues. V dropped 10 bases and J dropped 1; count of bases not matched to a gene: 7. CDR1 and CDR2 from the germline V gene are LNHDA and SQIVND (reference sequence). The CDR3, as DNA: TGTGCCACCTCCCCGGACAGGTCCTACGAGCAGTACTTC. Amino acids: CATSPDRSYEQYF.

The rearrangement joins TRBV5-6 to TRBJ1-6; D gene ambiguous. CDR1 and CDR2 (germline): SGHDT, YYEEEE. V gave up 0 bases and J gave up 13 bases, with 14 bases separating them. CDR3 size: 14 residues. CDR3 sequence (DNA): TGTGCCAGCAGCTTGGCTGGGAGGCAGTTCCCCCTCCACTTT. Its protein is CASSLAGRQFPLHF.

This rearrangement joins TRBV28 to TRBJ2-7; 14 bases line up with TRBD2. The CDR3 sequence is 15 residues long. V was pared by 6 bases and J by 5 bases, with 6 bases of the junction left unmatched. Per the germline V gene, CDR1 is MDHEN and CDR2 is SYDVKM. CDR3 DNA sequence: TGTGCCAGCAGCCGCGTGACTAGCGGGAGGGACGAGCAGTACTTC. This codes for CASSRVTSGRDEQYF.

This chain uses TRBV3-1 (or the pseudogene TRBV3-2) with TRBJ1-2; no reliable D call. This CDR3 region has 12 residues. With 0 bases removed from V and 8 bases from J, the gap between germline ends came to 7 bases. The germline CDR1 and CDR2 sequences are LGHDT and YNNKEL (reference sequence). The CDR3 region has the DNA TGTGCCAGCAGCCAAGACTTGCGAGGCTACACCTTC. This encodes CASSQDLRGYTF.

The rearrangement uses TRBV7-3 and TRBJ2-3, with D maybe TRBD2 (6 bases). CDR3 length: 15 residues. CDR1 is SGHTA and CDR2 is FQGTGA in the germline V gene. The ends were cut back, 2 bases at V and 3 bases at J, with 12 bases in the middle. The DNA of the CDR3 is TGTGCCAGCAGCTTAGTTGGGGGGATGACAGATACGCAGTATTTT. Amino acids: CASSLVGGMTDTQYF. The complete variable domain, with remaining parts taken from reference TRBV7-3 and TRBJ2-3, reads GAGVSQTPSNKVTEKGKYVELRCDPISGHTALYWYRQSLGQGPEFLIYFQGTGAADDSGLPNDRFFAVRPEGSVSTLKIQRTERGDSAVYLCASSLVGGMTDTQYFGPGTRLTVL.

The CDR3 nucleotides read TGTGCCAGCAGTTCGGTCGCGGTGCAGTACTTC. This sequence encodes CASSSVAVQYF. The V and J genes are TRBV28 and TRBJ2-7; D is undetermined. Germline assignment: CDR1 MDHEN and CDR2 SYDVKM. Trimming removed 4 bases at V and 9 bases at J, with 10 bases between. The CDR3 runs 11 residues. The full variable domain, rest sourced from reference TRBV28 and TRBJ2-7, is DVKVTQSSRYLVKRTGEKVFLECVQDMDHENMFWYRQDPGLGLRLIYFSYDVKMKEKGDIPEGYSVSREKKERFSLILESASTNQTSMYLCASSSVAVQYFGPGTRLTVT.

V gene TRBV5-4 combines with J gene TRBJ2-3; 10 nucleotides match TRBD2. From germline, CDR1 is SGHNT and CDR2 YYREEE (reference sequence). The CDR3 has 16 residues. The V and J ends lost 4 bases and 3 bases, in that order; junction bases with no gene match: 8. This CDR3 is CASSANKRGGTDTQYF. The CDR3 coding sequence is TGTGCCAGCAGCGCAAATAAGCGGGGGGGGACAGATACGCAGTATTTT. Combining the CDR3 with reference TRBV5-4 and TRBJ2-3 gives the whole variable domain ETGVTQSPTHLIKTRGQQVTLRCSSQSGHNTVSWYQQALGQGPQFIFQYYREEENGRGNFPPRFSGLQFPNYSSELNVNALELDDSALYLCASSANKRGGTDTQYFGPGTRLTVL.